The 22 T cell receptor beta chains reported below all come from one sample, sequenced in a study of blood T cell repertoires in COVID-19. The data were produced by immunoSEQ multiplex PCR, yet TCRdb's version contains in-frame clones alone and is incomplete. The sample has 250,000 to 350,000 clones, 75% to 90% seen once. Sequencing was done on a sample of peripheral blood. All receptors come from a woman aged 50 to 65 with COVID-19, enrolled during active disease.

In this sample, this clone turned up once. The CDR3 DNA sequence: TGTGCCAGCACCCTAGCGGGAGGGCCCTACGAGCAGTACTTC. It codes for CASTLAGGPYEQYF. This sequence joins TRBV2 and TRBJ2-7, with 12 bases that match TRBD2. V shed 7 bases and J 2 bases; nucleotides not matched to a gene: 3. The CDR3 runs 14 residues. CDR1 SNHLY and CDR2 FYNNEI come from the germline V gene.

The chain joins TRBV24-1 to TRBJ2-3, with TRBD1 matching over 9 bases. The CDR3 consists of 13 residues. CDR1 and CDR2 from the germline V gene are KGHDR and SFDVKD. V lost 10 bases and J lost 1; bases outside the gene matches: 2. CDR3 in amino acids: CATRDRGTDTQYF. The CDR3 coding sequence is TGTGCCACGCGGGACAGGGGCACAGATACGCAGTATTTT.

This chain connects TRBV7-9 to TRBJ1-2, with D maybe TRBD1 (6 bases). Looked up from germline, CDR1 is SEHNR and CDR2 is FQNEAQ (reference sequence). With 0 bases removed from V and 1 base from J, the gap between germline ends came to 6 bases. The length of the CDR3 is 14 residues. The CDR3 loop reads CASSLAQGNYGYTF. CDR3 nucleotides: TGTGCCAGCAGCTTAGCACAGGGTAACTATGGCTACACCTTC.

The V gene is TRBV5-1, the J gene TRBJ2-3; TRBD1 is a possible D gene (6 bases). This CDR3 has 11 residues. Germline CDR1 is SGHRS and CDR2 is YFSETQ. Trimming took off 0 bases at V and 13 bases at J, with 9 bases between the two ends. DNA of the CDR3: TGCGCCAGCAGCTTGGGGACAGTGGAGTATTTT. It encodes CASSLGTVEYF. The entire variable domain, with the rest obtained from reference TRBV5-1 and TRBJ2-3, is as follows: KAGVTQTPRYLIKTRGQQVTLSCSPISGHRSVSWYQQTPGQGLQFLFEYFSETQRNKGNFPGRFSGRQFSNSRSEMNVSTLELGDSALYLCASSLGTVEYFGPGTRLTVL.

CDR3 bases: TGTGCCAGCAGGTCTAAGTCCATTCAGTACTTC. Its translation: CASRSKSIQYF. The chain links TRBV6-5 to TRBJ2-4; D is unresolved. CDR3 length: 11 amino acids. The germline gives CDR1 MNHEY, CDR2 SVGAGI. V was pared by 6 bases and J by 9 bases, with 9 bases between.

This CDR3 is CASRRQGTEGYTF. In DNA, the CDR3 is TGTGCCAGCAGGAGACAGGGAACGGAAGGCTACACCTTC. This rearrangement joins TRBV6-6 to TRBJ1-2; TRBD1 matches 7 bases. This CDR3 region has 13 residues. J lost 8 bases, V lost 6 bases, and 9 bases had no gene match. Germline CDR1 and CDR2: MNHNY and SVGAGI (reference sequence).

This rearrangement joins TRBV9 to TRBJ2-2, with a tentative D call TRBD1 (6 bases). The CDR3 consists of 18 residues. Deletions cut 3 bases from V and 0 bases from J, with 18 bases between. Germline-derived CDR1 and CDR2 are SGDLS and YYNGEE. CDR3 loop: CASSEPAGVTANTGELFF. The CDR3, as DNA: TGTGCCAGCAGCGAGCCCGCAGGGGTTACAGCGAACACCGGGGAGCTGTTTTTT.

The gene calls are TRBV19 and TRBJ2-7; D gene unclear. V lost 7 bases, J lost 6 bases, and 13 bases lay in between. The CDR3 extends over 12 amino acids. Germline V gene lookup returns CDR1 LNHDA and CDR2 SQIVND (reference sequence). The CDR3 protein is CASISSAFEQYF. The CDR3 nucleotides are TGTGCCAGTATATCAAGCGCGTTCGAGCAGTACTTC.

The chain joins TRBV10-3 to TRBJ1-5, with 7 bases fitting TRBD1. CDR3 length equals 16 residues. V lost 0 bases to trimming and J lost 3 bases; unmatched junction nucleotides: 5. Germline lookup yields CDR1 ENHRY and CDR2 SYGVKD. CDR3 residues: CAISESGDSTNQPQHF. The CDR3 region has the DNA TGTGCCATCAGTGAGTCAGGGGACAGTACCAATCAGCCCCAGCATTTT.

J is TRBJ2-7 and V is TRBV29-1; tentatively, D is TRBD1 (6 bases). The V and J ends lost 5 bases and 1 base respectively, with 15 bases between them. Germline V gene sequence: CDR1 SQVTM, CDR2 ANQGSEA. The CDR3 has 14 residues. This CDR3 is CSVLRDTFSYEQYF. The CDR3 bases are TGCAGCGTTCTCCGGGACACCTTTTCCTACGAGCAGTACTTC.

In its sample, this clone was seen a few times. This chain connects TRBV11-3 to TRBJ2-7; 9 bases align to TRBD2. V gave up 1 base and J gave up 0 bases; unmatched junction bases: 4. This CDR3 is 16 amino acids long. Germline-derived CDR1 and CDR2 are SGHNT and YENEEA. CDR3 in DNA: TGTGCCAGCAGCTTAGGGTTTAGCGGGAGCTCCTACGAGCAGTACTTC. Translated, it gives CASSLGFSGSSYEQYF.

The CDR3 spells CASSEEAGGRYNEQFF. The CDR3 DNA reads TGCGCCAGCAGTGAGGAAGCGGGAGGACGGTACAATGAGCAGTTCTTC. The chain carries TRBV10-1 and TRBJ2-1; 9 positions match TRBD2. The germline V gene has CDR1 WNHNN and CDR2 SYGVQD (reference sequence). Losses at the gene ends were 2 bases for V and 4 bases for J; bases not matched to a gene: 6. The CDR3 loop spans 16 amino acids.

The genes are TRBV5-1 and TRBJ2-3; 8 nucleotides line up with TRBD1. The germline V gene has CDR1 SGHRS and CDR2 YFSETQ. J lost 0 bases, V lost 2 bases, and 2 bases had no gene match. The CDR3 length is 15 residues. The CDR3 sequence is CASSFRTGSTDTQYF. The CDR3 bases are TGCGCCAGCAGCTTTAGGACAGGGAGCACAGATACGCAGTATTTT. Using reference TRBV5-1 and TRBJ2-3 for the parts outside the CDR3, the full variable domain is KAGVTQTPRYLIKTRGQQVTLSCSPISGHRSVSWYQQTPGQGLQFLFEYFSETQRNKGNFPGRFSGRQFSNSRSEMNVSTLELGDSALYLCASSFRTGSTDTQYFGPGTRLTVL.

The CDR3 nucleotides are TGTGCCAGCAGCTTGGTCGGAGGGGCAGGAGCTTTCTTT. Amino acids: CASSLVGGAGAFF. The chain joins TRBV5-6 to TRBJ1-1; TRBD1 might be the D (5 bases). V lost 0 bases, J lost 10 bases, and 13 bases lay in between. Germline V gives CDR1 SGHDT, CDR2 YYEEEE. CDR3 length: 13 amino acids. Variable domain in full (rest from reference TRBV5-6 and TRBJ1-1): DAGVTQSPTHLIKTRGQQVTLRCSPKSGHDTVSWYQQALGQGPQFIFQYYEEEERQRGNFPDRFSGHQFPNYSSELNVNALLLGDSALYLCASSLVGGAGAFFGQGTRLTVV.

The V and J genes are TRBV6-6 and TRBJ1-1; D is uncertain. Per germline, CDR1 MNHNY and CDR2 SVGAGI (reference sequence). The CDR3 consists of 10 residues. V lost 11 bases and J 5 bases, leaving 9 bases between the germline ends. The chain's CDR3 is CASARTEAFF. The CDR3 DNA reads TGTGCCTCAGCGCGGACTGAAGCTTTCTTT.

In its sample, this clone was seen a few times. The rearrangement links TRBV30 to TRBJ1-6, with D possibly TRBD1 on 6 matching bases. Deletions cut 5 bases from V and 6 bases from J, with 14 bases between. The CDR3 covers 14 residues. Germline lookup yields CDR1 GTSNPN and CDR2 SVGIG (reference sequence). CDR3 DNA sequence: TGTGCCTGGGGCTACGGACAGCTTAATTCACCCCTCCACTTT. It translates to CAWGYGQLNSPLHF.

The chain combines TRBV30 with TRBJ2-2; 10 bases align to TRBD2. Germline-derived CDR1 and CDR2 are GTSNPN and SVGIG (reference sequence). CDR3 length equals 15 residues. J lost 4 bases, V lost 7 bases, and 9 bases had no gene match. This CDR3 is CASVSSGSSTGELFF. CDR3 sequence (DNA): TGTGCCTCTGTTTCTAGCGGGAGTAGCACCGGGGAGCTGTTTTTT.

This CDR3 reads CASSLPTGLAGGTDTQYF. Written as DNA, the CDR3 is TGCGCCAGCAGCCTCCCCACCGGACTAGCGGGAGGGACAGATACGCAGTATTTT. V usage is TRBV5-1 and J usage is TRBJ2-3; 15 bases fit TRBD2. Germline assignment: CDR1 SGHRS and CDR2 YFSETQ. The CDR3 extends over 18 amino acids. With V trimmed by 4 bases and J by 3 bases, 9 bases remained unmatched. Based on the CDR3 plus reference TRBV5-1 and TRBJ2-3, the full variable domain is KAGVTQTPRYLIKTRGQQVTLSCSPISGHRSVSWYQQTPGQGLQFLFEYFSETQRNKGNFPGRFSGRQFSNSRSEMNVSTLELGDSALYLCASSLPTGLAGGTDTQYFGPGTRLTVL.

This clone has just a few counts. The chain is built from TRBV19 and TRBJ1-1; D ambiguous. The CDR3 contains 14 residues. V dropped 6 bases and J dropped 0 bases, with 11 bases sitting between them. Germline values: CDR1 LNHDA, CDR2 SQIVND (reference sequence). CDR3 sequence: CASRDSAMNTEAFF. The DNA of the CDR3 is TGTGCCAGTAGGGACTCAGCCATGAACACTGAAGCTTTCTTT.

As for this clone: The same CDR3 arises from other DNA sequences in this sample as well. The rearrangement links TRBV7-2 to TRBJ2-2, with 11 bases matching TRBD2. This CDR3 spans 16 amino acids. The trim removed 3 bases at V and 0 bases at J, leaving 0 bases unmatched. CDR1 and CDR2 (germline): SGHTA, FQGNSA. The CDR3 sequence: CASSLGLAANTGELFF. The CDR3 bases are TGTGCCAGCAGCTTGGGACTAGCGGCGAACACCGGGGAGCTGTTTTTT. The whole variable domain, remainder taken from reference TRBV7-2 and TRBJ2-2, is GAGVSQSPSNKVTEKGKDVELRCDPISGHTALYWYRQSLGQGLEFLIYFQGNSAPDKSGLPSDRFSAERTGGSVSTLTIQRTQQEDSAVYLCASSLGLAANTGELFFGEGSRLTVL.

This sequence joins TRBV20-1 and TRBJ1-3, with 7 nucleotides matching TRBD1. The trim removed 3 bases at V and 0 bases at J, leaving 14 bases unmatched. From germline, CDR1 is DFQATT and CDR2 SNEGSKA (reference sequence). The CDR3 covers 18 residues. The CDR3 protein is CSASLGPQGGPSGNTIYF. The CDR3 nucleotides read TGCAGTGCTAGTCTCGGACCTCAGGGGGGCCCCTCTGGAAACACCATATATTTT.

This chain joins TRBV6-6 and TRBJ2-2; a possible D gene is TRBD1 (5 bases). Germline V gene lookup returns CDR1 MNHNY and CDR2 SVGAGI (reference sequence). Trimming took off 6 bases at V and 6 bases at J, with 11 bases between the two ends. This CDR3 is 13 amino acids long. In DNA, the CDR3 is TGTGCCAGCAGCATACAGGACGCCGGGGAGCTGTTTTTT. Its translation is CASSIQDAGELFF.